This T cell receptor beta chain was recorded in a study of blood T cell repertoires in COVID-19. Study context: PBMCs, B-cell-depleted T cells, or T cells were the source of the cDNA or gDNA that made up the material.

Per the authors' pipeline: Nucleated cell counts were estimated from reference gene primer amplification. TCRdb keeps only in-frame clones here, not all; method: immunoSEQ multiplex PCR. The DNA was the basis for D and trimming; V, J and clone size are from that table. The table records about 140,000 clones, less than 90% of them present only once. The V gene lost 5 bases and the J gene lost 0 bases, with 5 bases spanning the gap. Germline assignment: CDR1 SNHLY and CDR2 FYNNEI. The CDR3 is 13 residues long. The origin of this receptor is a man between 25 and 39 years old with COVID-19, enrolled during active disease. The genes are TRBV2 and TRBJ1-5; D ambiguous. The sequenced sample was peripheral blood. The CDR3: CASSRYSNQPQHF. CDR3 nucleotides: TGTGCCAGCAGTCGCTATAGCAATCAGCCCCAGCATTTT.